The next 15 T cell receptor beta chains were all read from a single sample in a study of blood T cell repertoires in COVID-19. Here immunoSEQ multiplex PCR was the method, and the copy in TCRdb shows in-frame clones only, minus some. The data show roughly 120,000 clones, with more than 75% seen just once and 5% to 6% held by the top ten. Sequences were obtained from peripheral blood. Receptors were obtained from a human donor in a cohort sampled during active COVID-19.

This clone was recorded only once. This rearrangement joins TRBV4-1 to TRBJ1-2, with no clear D. This CDR3 spans 15 amino acids. V lost 4 bases and J 5 bases, leaving 17 bases between the germline ends. Germline V gene data show CDR1 as MGHRA and CDR2 as YSYEKL. The CDR3 loop reads CASSPPAGMMYGYTF. The CDR3 nucleotides are TGCGCCAGCAGCCCCCCGGCGGGCATGATGTATGGCTACACCTTC.

The J gene is TRBJ2-1, the V gene TRBV7-9; the match to TRBD1 covers 7 bases. The germline V gene encodes CDR1 SEHNR and CDR2 FQNEAQ (reference sequence). Trimming cost V 4 bases and J 10 bases; bases outside gene matches: 7. This CDR3 comprises 13 residues. The CDR3: CASSSGQPVEQFF. The CDR3 region has the DNA TGTGCCAGCAGCTCGGGACAGCCTGTGGAGCAGTTCTTC. Combining the CDR3 with reference TRBV7-9 and TRBJ2-1 gives the whole variable domain DTGVSQNPRHKITKRGQNVTFRCDPISEHNRLYWYRQTLGQGPEFLTYFQNEAQLEKSRLLSDRFSAERPKGSFSTLEIQRTEQGDSAMYLCASSSGQPVEQFFGPGTRLTVL.

This clone was detected only once. The chain combines TRBV7-9 with TRBJ2-1; TRBD1 might be the D (6 bases). The V gene lost 1 base and the J gene lost 5 bases, with 9 bases spanning the gap. Germline V gene sequence: CDR1 SEHNR, CDR2 FQNEAQ (reference sequence). The CDR3 is 14 amino acids. CDR3 bases: TGTGCCAGCAGCTTAGAAGGGGGAGACAATGAGCAGTTCTTC. Protein: CASSLEGGDNEQFF. Supplemented by reference TRBV7-9 and TRBJ2-1, the full variable domain reads DTGVSQNPRHKITKRGQNVTFRCDPISEHNRLYWYRQTLGQGPEFLTYFQNEAQLEKSRLLSDRFSAERPKGSFSTLEIQRTEQGDSAMYLCASSLEGGDNEQFFGPGTRLTVL.

The chain is built from TRBV14 and TRBJ2-1; a weak D match, TRBD2 (6 bases). V lost 1 base and J 7 bases, leaving 8 bases between the germline ends. CDR3 length: 13 residues. Looked up from germline, CDR1 is SGHDN and CDR2 is FVKESK. In DNA, the CDR3 is TGTGCCAGCAGCCAAGCAAGCGGGAATGAGCAGTTCTTC. Translating it yields CASSQASGNEQFF.

The chain has TRBV15 and TRBJ1-4; TRBD1 aligns across 8 bases. The CDR3 runs to 15 residues. Germline-derived CDR1 and CDR2 are LNHNV and YYDKDF (reference sequence). V was clipped by 0 bases and J by 7 bases; unmatched bases: 4. As DNA, the CDR3 is TGTGCCACCAGCAGAGAGCAGGGGGCGAGTGAAAAACTGTTTTTT. Amino acids: CATSREQGASEKLFF.

This clone has a single count. The V and J genes are TRBV11-2 and TRBJ2-3, with 10 bases fitting TRBD1. Germline CDR1 reads SGHAT; CDR2 reads FQNNGV. There are 17 residues in the CDR3. V lost 5 bases, J lost 0 bases, and 8 bases stayed unmatched. CDR3 sequence (DNA): TGTGCCAGCAGCCGGCTGACAGGGGGCCTTAGCACAGATACGCAGTATTTT. Protein sequence: CASSRLTGGLSTDTQYF.

The J gene is TRBJ2-1, the V gene TRBV12-5; D is perhaps TRBD1 (5 bases). V lost 4 bases and J 6 bases, leaving 13 bases between the germline ends. The germline V gene has CDR1 LGHNT and CDR2 FRNRAP. The CDR3 extends over 14 amino acids. CDR3 sequence: CASGWTPNGNEQFF. Here the CDR3 DNA reads TGTGCTAGTGGTTGGACACCGAACGGCAATGAGCAGTTCTTC.

The genes are TRBV7-2 and TRBJ2-7; 9 positions agree with TRBD2. The junction had 20 bases not matched to a gene; V was cut back by 5 bases and J by 6 bases. Germline assignment: CDR1 SGHTA and CDR2 FQGNSA. The CDR3 contains 18 residues. The CDR3: CASSPREEWAGGPGEQYF. DNA of the CDR3: TGTGCCAGCAGCCCCAGAGAGGAGTGGGCGGGGGGGCCTGGCGAGCAGTACTTC.

A remark on this clone: A read error may account for a junction end that differs from germline. This sequence joins TRBV7-7 and TRBJ2-1; 8 nucleotides match TRBD2. The CDR3 is 15 residues long. The V gene's germline CDR1 is SSHAT and CDR2 FNYEAQ (reference sequence). CDR3 nucleotide sequence: TGTGCTAGCAGCCAGAGCGGGAGCCTCTACAATGAGCAGTTCTTC. Protein product: CASSQSGSLYNEQFF.

This rearrangement joins TRBV19 to TRBJ2-7; 9 positions agree with TRBD1. The junction had 9 bases not matched to a gene; V was cut back by 4 bases and J by 2 bases. The CDR3 runs to 16 residues. From germline, CDR1 is LNHDA and CDR2 SQIVND (reference sequence). The CDR3 reads CASSTTPGQGPYEQYF. The CDR3, as DNA: TGTGCCAGTAGTACAACACCGGGACAGGGCCCCTACGAGCAGTACTTC.

The chain links TRBV2 to TRBJ1-6; 7 bases align to TRBD1. V shed 7 bases and J 7 bases; nucleotides not matched to a gene: 10. The germline CDR1 and CDR2 sequences are SNHLY and FYNNEI. This CDR3 is built from 15 residues. Written as DNA, the CDR3 is TGTGCCAGCACTGTACTTCAGGGGGTCAATTCACCCCTCCACTTT. Residues: CASTVLQGVNSPLHF.

The rearrangement uses TRBV28 and TRBJ2-5; D not certain. This CDR3 has 13 amino acids. V was shortened by 5 bases and J by 5 bases, with 12 bases between the two germline ends. Germline CDR1 and CDR2: MDHEN and SYDVKM. CDR3 sequence: CASSPPRRETQYF. In DNA form, the CDR3 reads TGTGCCAGCAGTCCCCCCCGGCGGGAGACCCAGTACTTC.

The chain carries TRBV10-1 and TRBJ1-1; no reliable D call. The germline CDR1 and CDR2 sequences are WNHNN and SYGVQD (reference sequence). V dropped 1 base and J dropped 5 bases, with 14 bases sitting between them. The CDR3 extends over 15 amino acids. CDR3 DNA sequence: TGCGCCAGCAGTGAGTTCGGTTCCACGGGTACTGAAGCTTTCTTT. Protein sequence: CASSEFGSTGTEAFF.

This chain connects TRBV19 to TRBJ1-5; a weak D match, TRBD1 (5 bases). Germline CDR1 is LNHDA and CDR2 is SQIVND (reference sequence). With 9 bases removed from V and 4 bases from J, the gap between germline ends came to 16 bases. The CDR3 is made up of 14 amino acids. CDR3 in amino acids: CARQRQPANQPQHF. The CDR3 DNA is TGTGCCAGACAACGACAGCCGGCGAATCAGCCCCAGCATTTT.

The chain uses TRBV5-6 and TRBJ2-1; 7 bases map to TRBD1. The trim removed 1 base at V and 5 bases at J, leaving 9 bases unmatched. From germline, CDR1 is SGHDT and CDR2 YYEEEE. The CDR3 loop spans 16 amino acids. CDR3 DNA sequence: TGTGCCAGCAGCTTGAGGGGGCCACCCGGGCACAATGAGCAGTTCTTC. It encodes CASSLRGPPGHNEQFF. The whole variable domain, filled in from reference TRBV5-6 and TRBJ2-1, reads DAGVTQSPTHLIKTRGQQVTLRCSPKSGHDTVSWYQQALGQGPQFIFQYYEEEERQRGNFPDRFSGHQFPNYSSELNVNALLLGDSALYLCASSLRGPPGHNEQFFGPGTRLTVL.